Listed below are T cell receptor beta chains from one sample, sequenced in a study. A single record per CDR3 protein comes from TCRdb applying MiXCR to the RT-PCR reads. Of 550,000 to 750,000 distinct CDR3 sequences in the sample, 14% were seen once. Sequences were obtained from memory CD4+ T cells from blood. These receptors came from a female donor in good health, serving as a healthy control. Both conserved end residues are part of each CDR3. The order of the fields is D gene, V gene, clone size, J gene, CDR3 protein, CDR3 DNA. The D gene is left open where the match is weak. Clone size is not always given. Where it is, it says once, few, many or a class for expanded clones.

TRBD2	TRBV5-6	NA	TRBJ2-3	CASSLPSGHTQYF	TGTGCCAGCAGCTTGCCTAGCGGTCATACGCAGTATTTT
NA	TRBV6-2/TRBV6-3	few	TRBJ2-7	CASTPPPRRNTYEQYF	TGTGCCAGCACCCCACCACCCAGGCGGAATACCTACGAGCAGTACTTC
NA	TRBV12-3/TRBV12-4	NA	TRBJ1-3	CASSLTTGSGNTIYF	TGTGCCAGCAGTTTAACAACGGGATCTGGAAACACCATATATTTT
TRBD1	TRBV7-2	once	TRBJ2-1	CASSLAGTGANEQFF	TGTGCCAGCAGCTTAGCAGGGACAGGCGCCAATGAGCAGTTCTTC
NA	TRBV19	few	TRBJ2-7	CASSPRDASYEQYF	TGTGCCAGTAGTCCCCGGGACGCCTCCTACGAGCAGTACTTC
NA	TRBV20-1	few	TRBJ2-1	CSAPLASNEQFF	TGCAGTGCCCCCTTAGCGTCCAATGAGCAGTTCTTC
NA	TRBV20-1	NA	TRBJ2-6	CSAPDPNGANVLTF	TGCAGTGCCCCTGATCCCAATGGGGCCAACGTCCTGACTTTC
NA	TRBV29-1	many	TRBJ1-1	CSATRDMFTEAFF	TGCAGCGCGACCCGGGATATGTTCACTGAAGCTTTCTTT
TRBD1	TRBV30	NA	TRBJ1-6	CAWSSTGDHSPLHF	TGTGCCTGGAGTTCGACAGGGGACCATTCACCCCTCCACTTT
NA	TRBV7-6	NA	TRBJ2-7	CASSPRVSGDEQYF	TGTGCCAGCAGCCCGAGGGTGTCCGGCGACGAGCAGTACTTC
TRBD2	TRBV7-9	many	TRBJ2-1	CASSVLAGDNEQFF	TGTGCCAGCAGCGTCCTAGCGGGGGACAATGAGCAGTTCTTC
NA	TRBV10-3	few	TRBJ1-1	CAIRGDSPPNTEAFF	TGTGCCATCAGGGGAGACAGTCCCCCGAACACTGAAGCTTTCTTT
TRBD1	TRBV10-2	NA	TRBJ1-2	CASSGTGLYGYTF	TGCGCCAGCAGTGGGACAGGGCTCTATGGCTACACCTTC
NA	TRBV10-3	few	TRBJ2-7	CATERGDSAYEQYF	TGTGCCACCGAGCGTGGGGACTCCGCCTACGAGCAGTACTTC
NA	TRBV12-5	NA	TRBJ2-1	CASGSGLATNEQFF	TGTGCTAGTGGTTCGGGACTGGCGACGAATGAGCAGTTCTTC
NA	TRBV11-2	few	TRBJ1-1	CASSLVDGAAFF	TGTGCCAGCAGCTTAGTAGACGGGGCTGCTTTCTTT
TRBD2	TRBV9	NA	TRBJ2-1	CASSVLGSGRPGSYNEQFF	TGTGCCAGCAGCGTACTGGGTAGCGGGAGGCCTGGGTCCTACAATGAGCAGTTCTTC
NA	TRBV15	NA	TRBJ1-4	CATQGTVFWGNEKLFF	TGTGCCACCCAGGGCACGGTCTTTTGGGGGAATGAAAAACTGTTTTTT
TRBD2	TRBV7-2	few	TRBJ2-1	CASSPFLAPLRLAPSYNEQFF	TGTGCCAGCAGCCCCTTTCTGGCCCCTCTTCGACTAGCCCCCTCCTACAATGAGCAGTTCTTC
NA	TRBV9	few	TRBJ2-7	CASSPQPSSYEQYF	TGTGCCAGCAGCCCTCAACCGAGCTCCTACGAGCAGTACTTC
TRBD2	TRBV5-4	NA	TRBJ2-1	CASSPQAGRNEQFF	TGTGCCAGCAGCCCCCAAGCGGGAAGGAATGAGCAGTTCTTC
TRBD2	TRBV2	NA	TRBJ2-1	CASGGPGRQGNEQFF	TGTGCCAGCGGCGGGCCCGGGAGGCAGGGAAATGAGCAGTTCTTC
NA	TRBV9	few	TRBJ2-2	CASSSKASNTGELFF	TGTGCCAGCAGCTCTAAGGCCAGTAACACCGGGGAGCTGTTTTTT
NA	TRBV20-1	few	TRBJ1-1	CSAGRGDIEAFF	TGCAGTGCTGGACGTGGGGACATTGAAGCTTTCTTT
TRBD1	TRBV7-2	many	TRBJ1-1	CASSYSGQGTEAFF	TGTGCCAGCAGCTACAGTGGACAGGGCACTGAAGCTTTCTTT
NA	TRBV6-2/TRBV6-3	NA	TRBJ1-2	CASSRRTDSYTF	TGTGCCAGCAGCCGCCGGACAGATAGCTACACCTTC
NA	TRBV6-1	NA	TRBJ1-1	CASSEGPGEAFF	TGTGCCAGCAGTGAAGGGCCAGGAGAAGCTTTCTTT
TRBD1	TRBV18	NA	TRBJ2-7	CASSRGQQTYEQYF	TGTGCCAGCTCCCGGGGACAGCAGACCTACGAGCAGTACTTC
NA	TRBV6-6	few	TRBJ2-3	CASSSQGYTSTDTQYF	TGTGCCAGCAGTTCGCAGGGTTATACGAGCACAGATACGCAGTATTTT
NA	TRBV5-1	NA	TRBJ2-5	CASSSWDGQETQYF	TGCGCCAGCAGCTCCTGGGACGGACAAGAGACCCAGTACTTC